Shown below are 5 T cell receptor beta chains from a single sample sequenced in a study of OX40 agonist ivuxolimab in advanced cancers. Generated by immunoSEQ multiplex PCR, the TCRdb table keeps only in-frame clones and is missing some. The sample lists about 120,000 clones, 80% to 90% seen once, with 0.55% in the top ten. The sequenced sample was CD4+ or CD8+ T cells sorted from blood, obtained in a trial of the OX40 agonist ivuxolimab. These receptors all stem from an adult with an advanced solid tumor such as melanoma, head and neck, liver or kidney cancer.

The chain combines TRBV5-1 with TRBJ1-2; D is possibly TRBD1 (6 bases). V gave up 0 bases and J gave up 2 bases, with 8 bases separating them. Germline-derived CDR1 and CDR2 are SGHRS and YFSETQ. This CDR3 is built from 14 residues. The CDR3 region is CASSLGQGNYGYTF. CDR3 bases: TGCGCCAGCAGCTTGGGGCAGGGGAACTATGGCTACACCTTC. Looking up the rest from reference TRBV5-1 and TRBJ1-2 gives the full variable domain: KAGVTQTPRYLIKTRGQQVTLSCSPISGHRSVSWYQQTPGQGLQFLFEYFSETQRNKGNFPGRFSGRQFSNSRSEMNVSTLELGDSALYLCASSLGQGNYGYTFGSGTRLTVV.

The V and J genes are TRBV30 and TRBJ2-5, with 9 bases that match TRBD1. Germline CDR1 GTSNPN, CDR2 SVGIG (reference sequence). CDR3 length: 15 residues. J gave up 5 bases and V 3 bases, and 10 bases lay outside the gene matches. CDR3 in DNA: TGTGCCTGGAGGTTTGGGACAGGGAGGGTGGAGACCCAGTACTTC. Amino acid sequence: CAWRFGTGRVETQYF.

The chain recombines TRBV5-1 with TRBJ2-3; 14 bases are a match to TRBD2. The CDR3 is 15 residues long. Germline V gives CDR1 SGHRS, CDR2 YFSETQ. J was trimmed by 3 bases and V by 7 bases; bases with no gene match: 4. The CDR3 region has the DNA TGCGCCAGCTCGGGACTAGCGGGGGATACAGATACGCAGTATTTT. This codes for CASSGLAGDTDTQYF.

The chain uses TRBV27 and TRBJ2-7, with D perhaps assigned TRBD1 or TRBD2 (5 bases each). V was pared by 1 base and J by 2 bases, with 6 bases between. CDR1 MNHEY and CDR2 SMNVEV come from the germline V gene (reference sequence). This CDR3 is 13 amino acids long. This CDR3 is CASSLLGPYEQYF. The DNA for the CDR3 is TGTGCCAGCAGTTTATTGGGACCCTACGAGCAGTACTTC.

The J gene is TRBJ2-3, the V gene TRBV6-5; the D is unclear. The germline V gene has CDR1 MNHEY and CDR2 SVGAGI. CDR3 length equals 15 residues. The V end lost 6 bases, the J end lost 1 base, and 14 bases lay between the germline ends. This CDR3 is CASRQVPPGTDTQYF. The CDR3 DNA reads TGTGCCAGCAGGCAAGTTCCTCCGGGCACAGATACGCAGTATTTT.